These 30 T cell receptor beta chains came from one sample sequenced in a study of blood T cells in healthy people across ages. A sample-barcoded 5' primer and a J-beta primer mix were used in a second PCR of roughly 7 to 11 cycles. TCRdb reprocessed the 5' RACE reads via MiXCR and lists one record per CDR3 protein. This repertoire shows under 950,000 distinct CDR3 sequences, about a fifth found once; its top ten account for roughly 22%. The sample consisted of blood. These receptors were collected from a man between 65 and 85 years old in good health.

The CDR3 bases are TGCGCCAGCAGCTTGGACGGGGCTGGAGATACGCAGTATTTT. Its translation is CASSLDGAGDTQYF. The chain employs TRBV5-1 and TRBJ2-3; possibly TRBD1 or TRBD2 for D (5 bases each). V lost 0 bases and J lost 5, with 10 bases in between. Germline values: CDR1 SGHRS, CDR2 YFSETQ. This CDR3 has 14 residues.

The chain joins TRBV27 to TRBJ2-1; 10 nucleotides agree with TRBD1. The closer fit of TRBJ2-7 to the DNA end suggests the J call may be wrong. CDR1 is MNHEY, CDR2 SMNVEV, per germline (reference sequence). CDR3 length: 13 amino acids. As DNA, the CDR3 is TGTGCCAGGAGGGACAGGGGTTCCTACGAGCAGTACGTC. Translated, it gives CARRDRGSYEQYV.

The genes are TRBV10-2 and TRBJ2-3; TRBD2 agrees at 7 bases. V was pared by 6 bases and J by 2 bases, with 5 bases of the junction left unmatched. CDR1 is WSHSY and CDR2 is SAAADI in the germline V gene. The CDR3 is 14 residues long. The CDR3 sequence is CASSKRGDTDTQYF. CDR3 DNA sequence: TGCGCCAGCAGCAAGCGGGGAGACACAGATACGCAGTATTTT.

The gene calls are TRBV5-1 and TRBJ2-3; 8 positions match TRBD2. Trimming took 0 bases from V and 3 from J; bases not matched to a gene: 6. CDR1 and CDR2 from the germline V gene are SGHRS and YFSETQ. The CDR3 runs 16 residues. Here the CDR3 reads CASSLAPGGRTDTQYF. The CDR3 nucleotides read TGCGCCAGCAGCTTGGCTCCGGGGGGGAGAACAGATACGCAGTATTTT.

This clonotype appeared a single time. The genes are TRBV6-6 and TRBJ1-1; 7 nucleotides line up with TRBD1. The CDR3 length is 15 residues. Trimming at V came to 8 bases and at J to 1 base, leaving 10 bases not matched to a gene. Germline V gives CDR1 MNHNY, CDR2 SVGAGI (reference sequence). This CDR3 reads CASVWGQRSNTEAFF. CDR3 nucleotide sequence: TGTGCCAGCGTATGGGGACAGCGCTCGAACACTGAAGCTTTCTTT.

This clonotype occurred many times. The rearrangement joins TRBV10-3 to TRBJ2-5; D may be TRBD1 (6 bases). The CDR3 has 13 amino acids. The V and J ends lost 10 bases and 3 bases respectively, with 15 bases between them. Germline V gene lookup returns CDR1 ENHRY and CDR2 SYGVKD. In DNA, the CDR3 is TGTGCCACAGGGACAACCGAAAAAGAGACCCAGTACTTC. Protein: CATGTTEKETQYF.

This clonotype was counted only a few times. The CDR3 DNA reads as TGTGCCAGCAGCTTCGTTGGGGGAAGCTCCTACGAGCAGTACTTC. This encodes CASSFVGGSSYEQYF. The genes are TRBV7-8 and TRBJ2-7; perhaps D is TRBD1 or TRBD2 (5 bases each). CDR3 length equals 15 residues. Trimming cost V 3 bases and J 0 bases, with 12 bases left between them. Germline CDR1 SGHVS, CDR2 FQNEAQ.

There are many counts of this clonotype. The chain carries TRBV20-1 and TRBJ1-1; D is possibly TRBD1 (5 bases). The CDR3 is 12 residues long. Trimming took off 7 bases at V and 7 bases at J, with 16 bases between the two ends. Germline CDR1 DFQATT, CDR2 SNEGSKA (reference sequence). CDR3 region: CSDPRGLCEAFF. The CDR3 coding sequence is TGCAGTGATCCGCGGGGACTCTGTGAAGCTTTCTTT.

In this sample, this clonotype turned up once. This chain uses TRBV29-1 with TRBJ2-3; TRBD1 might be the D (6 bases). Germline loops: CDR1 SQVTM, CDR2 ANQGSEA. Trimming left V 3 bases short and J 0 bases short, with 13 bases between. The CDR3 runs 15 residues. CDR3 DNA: TGCAGCGTTGACTCCCCAGGGACAAGCACAGATACGCAGTATTTT. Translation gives CSVDSPGTSTDTQYF.

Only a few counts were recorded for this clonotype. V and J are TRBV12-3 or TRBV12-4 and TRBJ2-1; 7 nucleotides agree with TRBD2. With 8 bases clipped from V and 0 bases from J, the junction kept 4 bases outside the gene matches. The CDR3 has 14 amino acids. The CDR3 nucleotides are TGTGCCAGCGGGGGGGATATCTCCTACAATGAGCAGTTCTTC. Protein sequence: CASGGDISYNEQFF.

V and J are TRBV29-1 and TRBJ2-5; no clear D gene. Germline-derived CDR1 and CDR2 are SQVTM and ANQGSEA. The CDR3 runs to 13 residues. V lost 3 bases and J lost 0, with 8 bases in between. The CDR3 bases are TGCAGCGTTGACACCGCTTACCAAGAGACCCAGTACTTC. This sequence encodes CSVDTAYQETQYF.

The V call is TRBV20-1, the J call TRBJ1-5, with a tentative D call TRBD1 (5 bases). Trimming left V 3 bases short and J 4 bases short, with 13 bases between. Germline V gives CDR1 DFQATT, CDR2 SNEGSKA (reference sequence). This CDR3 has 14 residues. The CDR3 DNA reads TGCAGTGCTAGCTCGGACAAAAGGAATCAGCCCCAGCATTTT. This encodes CSASSDKRNQPQHF.

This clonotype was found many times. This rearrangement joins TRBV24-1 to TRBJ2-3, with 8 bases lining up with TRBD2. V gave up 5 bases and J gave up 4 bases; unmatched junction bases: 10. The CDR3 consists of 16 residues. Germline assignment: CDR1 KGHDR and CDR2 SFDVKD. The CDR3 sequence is CATSGSSGGPPDTQYF. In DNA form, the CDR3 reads TGTGCCACCAGTGGATCGAGCGGGGGTCCCCCAGATACGCAGTATTTT.

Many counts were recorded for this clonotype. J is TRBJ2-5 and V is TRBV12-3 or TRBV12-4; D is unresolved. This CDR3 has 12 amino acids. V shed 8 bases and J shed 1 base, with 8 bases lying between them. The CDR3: CASGITQETQYF. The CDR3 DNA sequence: TGTGCCAGCGGGATTACCCAAGAGACCCAGTACTTC.

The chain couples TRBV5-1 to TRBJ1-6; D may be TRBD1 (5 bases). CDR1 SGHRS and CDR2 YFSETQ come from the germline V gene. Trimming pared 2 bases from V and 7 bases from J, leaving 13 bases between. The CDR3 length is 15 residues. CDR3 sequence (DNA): TGCGCCAGCAGCTTAGTTATGGGGGACAATTCACCCCTCCACTTT. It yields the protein CASSLVMGDNSPLHF. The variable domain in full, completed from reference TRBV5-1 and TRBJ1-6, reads KAGVTQTPRYLIKTRGQQVTLSCSPISGHRSVSWYQQTPGQGLQFLFEYFSETQRNKGNFPGRFSGRQFSNSRSEMNVSTLELGDSALYLCASSLVMGDNSPLHFGNGTRLTVT.

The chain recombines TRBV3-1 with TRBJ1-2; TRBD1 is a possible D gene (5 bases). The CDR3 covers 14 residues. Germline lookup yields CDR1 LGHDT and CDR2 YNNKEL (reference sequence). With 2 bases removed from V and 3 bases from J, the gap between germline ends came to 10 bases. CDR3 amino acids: CASSQPGADYGYTF. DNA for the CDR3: TGTGCCAGCAGCCAACCTGGGGCTGACTATGGCTACACCTTC.

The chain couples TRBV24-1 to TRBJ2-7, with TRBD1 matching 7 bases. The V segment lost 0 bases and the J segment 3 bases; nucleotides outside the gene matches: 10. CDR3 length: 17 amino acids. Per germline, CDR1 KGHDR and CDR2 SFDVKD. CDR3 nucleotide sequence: TGTGCCACCAGTGATTTGTACCCCGAGGGACAGCGCTACGAGCAGTACGTC. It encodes CATSDLYPEGQRYEQYV.

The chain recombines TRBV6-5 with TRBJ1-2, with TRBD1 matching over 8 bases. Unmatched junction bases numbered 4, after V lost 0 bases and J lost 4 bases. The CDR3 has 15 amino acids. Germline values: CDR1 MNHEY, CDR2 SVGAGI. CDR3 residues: CASSYSWDRLYGYTF. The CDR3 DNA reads TGTGCCAGCAGTTACTCGTGGGACAGGCTCTATGGCTACACCTTC.

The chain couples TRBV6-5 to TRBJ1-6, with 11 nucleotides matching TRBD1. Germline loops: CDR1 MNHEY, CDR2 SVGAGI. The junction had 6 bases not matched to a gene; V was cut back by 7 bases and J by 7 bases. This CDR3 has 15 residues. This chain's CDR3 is CASTRGQGVNSPLHF. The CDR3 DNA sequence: TGTGCCAGCACCCGGGGACAGGGGGTAAATTCACCCCTCCACTTT.

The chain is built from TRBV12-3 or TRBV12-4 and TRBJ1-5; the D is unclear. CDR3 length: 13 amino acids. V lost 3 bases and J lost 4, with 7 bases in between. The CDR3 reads CASSFRPNQPQHF. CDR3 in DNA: TGTGCCAGCAGTTTCCGACCGAATCAGCCCCAGCATTTT.

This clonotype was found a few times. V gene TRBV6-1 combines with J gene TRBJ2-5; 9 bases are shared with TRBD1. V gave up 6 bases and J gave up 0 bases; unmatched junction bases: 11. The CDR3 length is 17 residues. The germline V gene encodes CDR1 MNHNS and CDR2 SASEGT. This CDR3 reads CASRPNNRDRDQETQYF. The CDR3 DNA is TGTGCCAGCAGACCTAATAATCGGGACAGGGACCAAGAGACCCAGTACTTC.

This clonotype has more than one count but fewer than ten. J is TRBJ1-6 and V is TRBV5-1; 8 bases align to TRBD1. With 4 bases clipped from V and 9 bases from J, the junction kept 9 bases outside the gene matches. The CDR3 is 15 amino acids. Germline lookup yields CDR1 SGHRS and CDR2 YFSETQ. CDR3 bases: TGCGCCAGCAGCCTGGAACGGACAGGGATTTCACCCCTCCACTTT. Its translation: CASSLERTGISPLHF. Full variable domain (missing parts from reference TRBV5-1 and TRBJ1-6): KAGVTQTPRYLIKTRGQQVTLSCSPISGHRSVSWYQQTPGQGLQFLFEYFSETQRNKGNFPGRFSGRQFSNSRSEMNVSTLELGDSALYLCASSLERTGISPLHFGNGTRLTVT.

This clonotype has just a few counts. The CDR3: CASSLVSSAWQFF. The CDR3 DNA reads TGTGCCAGCAGCTTAGTCTCCTCCGCTTGGCAGTTCTTC. J is TRBJ2-1 and V is TRBV11-3; D remains unclear. Trimming took 1 base from V and 12 from J, leaving 13 bases between them. The CDR3 totals 13 residues. CDR1 is SGHNT, CDR2 YENEEA, per germline.

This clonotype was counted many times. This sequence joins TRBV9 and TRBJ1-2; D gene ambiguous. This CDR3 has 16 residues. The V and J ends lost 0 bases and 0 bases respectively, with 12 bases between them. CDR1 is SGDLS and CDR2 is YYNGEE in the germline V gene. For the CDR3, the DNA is TGTGCCAGCAGCGTAGGGGGAACCTCCTCTAACTATGGCTACACCTTC. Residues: CASSVGGTSSNYGYTF.

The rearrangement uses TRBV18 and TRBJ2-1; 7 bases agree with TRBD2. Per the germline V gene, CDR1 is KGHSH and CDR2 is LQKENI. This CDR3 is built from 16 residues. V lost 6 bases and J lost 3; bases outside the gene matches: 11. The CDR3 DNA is TGTGCCAGCTCTCCCCCGGGCGGGGGTTACTACAATGAGCAGTTCTTC. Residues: CASSPPGGGYYNEQFF.

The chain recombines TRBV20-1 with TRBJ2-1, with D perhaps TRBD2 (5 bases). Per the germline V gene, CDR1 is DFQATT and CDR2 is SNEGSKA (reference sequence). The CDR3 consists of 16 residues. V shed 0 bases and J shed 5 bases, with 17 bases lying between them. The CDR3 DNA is TGCAGTGCTAGAGATTCGGAGCGGCAGGTCAACAATGAGCAGTTCTTC. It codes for CSARDSERQVNNEQFF.

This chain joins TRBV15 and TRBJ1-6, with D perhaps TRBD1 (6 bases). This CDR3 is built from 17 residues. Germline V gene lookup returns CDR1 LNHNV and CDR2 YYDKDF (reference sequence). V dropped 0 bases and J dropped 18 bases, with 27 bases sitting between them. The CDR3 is CATSRDKGTFLSASPHF. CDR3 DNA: TGTGCCACCAGCAGAGATAAGGGGACATTTTTAAGTGCATCCCCCCACTTT.

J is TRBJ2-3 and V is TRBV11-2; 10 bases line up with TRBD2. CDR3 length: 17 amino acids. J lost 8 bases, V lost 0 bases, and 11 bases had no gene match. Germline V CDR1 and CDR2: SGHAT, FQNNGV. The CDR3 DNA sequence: TGTGCCAGCAGCTTAGATAGTCTAGCGGGAGCGACGGGTACGCAGTATTTT. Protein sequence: CASSLDSLAGATGTQYF.

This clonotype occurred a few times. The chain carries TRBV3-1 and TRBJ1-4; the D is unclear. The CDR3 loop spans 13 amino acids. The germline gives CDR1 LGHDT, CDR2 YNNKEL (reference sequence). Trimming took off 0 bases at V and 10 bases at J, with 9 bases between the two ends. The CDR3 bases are TGTGCCAGCAGCCAAGACGTTGTAGGAAAACTGTTTTTT. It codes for CASSQDVVGKLFF. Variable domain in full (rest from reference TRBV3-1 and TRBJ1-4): DTAVSQTPKYLVTQMGNDKSIKCEQNLGHDTMYWYKQDSKKFLKIMFSYNNKELIINETVPNRFSPKSPDKAHLNLHINSLELGDSAVYFCASSQDVVGKLFFGSGTQLSVL.

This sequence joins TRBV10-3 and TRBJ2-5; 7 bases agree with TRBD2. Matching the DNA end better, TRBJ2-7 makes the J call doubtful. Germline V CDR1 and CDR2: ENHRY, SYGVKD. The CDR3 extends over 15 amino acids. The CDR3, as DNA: TGTGCCATCAGTGACAGCGGGACGGGTGCCTACGAGCAGTACGTC. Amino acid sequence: CAISDSGTGAYEQYV.